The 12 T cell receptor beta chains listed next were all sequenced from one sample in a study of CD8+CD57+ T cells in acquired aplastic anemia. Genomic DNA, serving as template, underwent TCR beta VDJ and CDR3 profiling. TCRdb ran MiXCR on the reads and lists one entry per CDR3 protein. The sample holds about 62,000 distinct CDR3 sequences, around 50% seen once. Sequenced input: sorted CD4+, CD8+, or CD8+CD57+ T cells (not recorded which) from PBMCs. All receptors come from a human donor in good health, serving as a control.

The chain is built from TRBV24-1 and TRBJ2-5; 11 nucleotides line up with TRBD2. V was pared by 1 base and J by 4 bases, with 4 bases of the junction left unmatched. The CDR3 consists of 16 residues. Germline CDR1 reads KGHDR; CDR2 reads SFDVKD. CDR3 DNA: TGTGCCACCAGTGATTTTAGCGGGAGGGCGTCAGAGACCCAGTACTTC. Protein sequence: CATSDFSGRASETQYF.

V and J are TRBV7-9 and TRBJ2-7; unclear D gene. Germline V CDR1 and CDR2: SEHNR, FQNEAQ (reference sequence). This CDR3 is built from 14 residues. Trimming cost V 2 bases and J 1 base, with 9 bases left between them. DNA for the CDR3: TGTGCCAGCAGCTTATGGCAGGAATCCTACGAGCAGTACTTC. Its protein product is CASSLWQESYEQYF.

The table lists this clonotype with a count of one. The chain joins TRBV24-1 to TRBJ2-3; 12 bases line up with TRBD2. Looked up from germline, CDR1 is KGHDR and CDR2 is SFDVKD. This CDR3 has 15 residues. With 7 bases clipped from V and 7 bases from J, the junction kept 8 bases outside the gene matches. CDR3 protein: CATRTTSGSGNTQYF. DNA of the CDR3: TGTGCCACCAGAACGACTAGCGGGAGTGGAAATACGCAGTATTTT.

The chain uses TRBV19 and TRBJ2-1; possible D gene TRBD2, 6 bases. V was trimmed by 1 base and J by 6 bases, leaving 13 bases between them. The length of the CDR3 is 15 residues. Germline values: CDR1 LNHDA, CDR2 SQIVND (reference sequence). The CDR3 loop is CASSIGGGLINEQFF. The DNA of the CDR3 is TGTGCCAGTAGTATAGGTGGGGGGTTAATCAATGAGCAGTTCTTC.

The CDR3 DNA follows: TGTGCCAGCTGTCGACGGGGTAACGAGCAGTACTTC. It translates to CASCRRGNEQYF. The V and J genes are TRBV2 and TRBJ2-7; tentative D call: TRBD2 (5 bases). The V gene lost 8 bases and the J gene lost 5 bases, with 13 bases spanning the gap. CDR1 is SNHLY and CDR2 is FYNNEI in the germline V gene. This CDR3 spans 12 amino acids. The variable domain in full, with the rest retrieved from reference TRBV2 and TRBJ2-7, is EPEVTQTPSHQVTQMGQEVILRCVPISNHLYFYWYRQILGQKVEFLVSFYNNEISEKSEIFDDQFSVERPDGSNFTLKIRSTKLEDSAMYFCASCRRGNEQYFGPGTRLTVT.

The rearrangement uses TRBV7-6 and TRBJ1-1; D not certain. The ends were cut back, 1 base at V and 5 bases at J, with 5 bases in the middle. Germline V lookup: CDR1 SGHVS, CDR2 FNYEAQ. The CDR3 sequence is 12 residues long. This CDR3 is CASSLVRTEAFF. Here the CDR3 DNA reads TGTGCCAGCAGCTTAGTGCGGACTGAAGCTTTCTTT.

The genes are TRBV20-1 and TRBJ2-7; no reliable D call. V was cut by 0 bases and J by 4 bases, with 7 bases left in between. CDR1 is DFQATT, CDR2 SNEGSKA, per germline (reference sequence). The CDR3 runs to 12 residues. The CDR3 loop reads CSARDASYEQYF. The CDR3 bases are TGCAGTGCTAGAGATGCATCATACGAGCAGTACTTC.

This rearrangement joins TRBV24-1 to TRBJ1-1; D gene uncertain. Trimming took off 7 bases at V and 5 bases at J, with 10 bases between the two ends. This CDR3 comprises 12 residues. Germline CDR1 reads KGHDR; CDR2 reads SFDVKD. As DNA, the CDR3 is TGTGCCACCAGCTCCGGGAGTACTGAAGCTTTCTTT. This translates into CATSSGSTEAFF.

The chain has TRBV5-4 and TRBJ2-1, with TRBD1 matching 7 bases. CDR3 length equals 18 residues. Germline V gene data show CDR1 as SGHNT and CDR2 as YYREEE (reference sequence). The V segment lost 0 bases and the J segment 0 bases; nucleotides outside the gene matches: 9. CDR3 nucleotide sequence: TGTGCCAGCAGCTTGGTGGGGACAGCCAGGGACTCCTACAATGAGCAGTTCTTC. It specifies CASSLVGTARDSYNEQFF.

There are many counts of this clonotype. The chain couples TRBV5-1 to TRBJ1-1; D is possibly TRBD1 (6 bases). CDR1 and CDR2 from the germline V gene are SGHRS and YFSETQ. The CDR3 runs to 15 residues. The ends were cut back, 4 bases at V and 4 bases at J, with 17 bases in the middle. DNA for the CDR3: TGCGCCAGCAGCCAGACGACAGGCACGGGCACTGAAGCTTTCTTT. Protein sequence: CASSQTTGTGTEAFF.

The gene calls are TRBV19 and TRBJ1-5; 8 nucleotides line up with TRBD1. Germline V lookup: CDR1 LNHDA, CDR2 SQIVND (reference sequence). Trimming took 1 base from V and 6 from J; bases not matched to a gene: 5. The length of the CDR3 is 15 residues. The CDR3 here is CASSIGTGRLQPQHF. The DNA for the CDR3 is TGTGCCAGTAGTATAGGGACAGGGAGGCTTCAGCCCCAGCATTTT.

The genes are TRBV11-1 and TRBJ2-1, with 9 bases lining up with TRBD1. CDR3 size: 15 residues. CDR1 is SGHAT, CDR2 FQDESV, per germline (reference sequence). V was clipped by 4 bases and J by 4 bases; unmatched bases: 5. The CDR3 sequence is CASSSGTGKYNEQFF. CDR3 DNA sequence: TGTGCCAGCAGCTCCGGGACAGGGAAATACAATGAGCAGTTCTTC. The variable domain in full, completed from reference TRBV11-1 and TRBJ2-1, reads EAEVAQSPRYKITEKSQAVAFWCDPISGHATLYWYRQILGQGPELLVQFQDESVVDDSQLPKDRFSAERLKGVDSTLKIQPAELGDSAMYLCASSSGTGKYNEQFFGPGTRLTVL.